The sequence of this T cell receptor (beta chain) was determined in a study of a mutant IDH1 vaccine in newly diagnosed glioma. As for the study in general: Investigators started vaccination 4-6 weeks after radiotherapy alone, or with temozolomide cycles. Most patients had received both radiotherapy and temozolomide, the prior options being radiotherapy, temozolomide, or both.

The time point is: week 23, last vaccination. The study gave 300 ug of mutant IDH1 20-mer peptide per vaccine dose, with topical imiquimod. New IDH1-mutant, ATRX-lost WHO grade 3 or 4 astrocytomas occurred in donors. A single count supports this clone. The antigen is undetermined. Clones were sequenced by immunoSEQ multiplex PCR, and TCRdb holds only the in-frame ones, with some missing. The sample lists over 35,000 clones, approximately 84% seen once, with 2% to 3% in the top ten. General observations from the study: Pseudoprogression apparently tracked independently of changes in top peripheral T cell clonotypes.

The V gene end was trimmed by 2 bases and the J gene end by 6 bases; junction bases not matched to a gene: 4. Germline loops: CDR1 MDHEN, CDR2 SYDVKM. The CDR3 is 15 residues long. V usage is TRBV28 and J usage is TRBJ1-4; 9 bases are a match to TRBD1. The material was PBMCs, obtained from a glioma patient whose treatment included an IDH1 peptide vaccine. The TCR was taken from a woman younger than 30 with glioma. Some clones in this sample may be carry-over from other donors' samples. The CDR3 here is CASSLIGQGHEKLFF. The CDR3 bases are TGTGCCAGCAGTTTAATAGGACAGGGGCATGAAAAACTGTTTTTT.